Reported below is one TCR beta chain. Antigen specificity is unknown. These data come from a study of cytomegalovirus exposure and HLA in healthy donors. Points from the study as a whole: Cytomegalovirus-associated TCR beta chains were listed, numbering over 150.

It was with 60 Vbeta and 13 Jbeta primers that the PCR ran. The method was immunoSEQ multiplex PCR; TCRdb's version includes in-frame clones alone and lacks a portion of them. The sample includes about 74,000 clones. The material sequenced was PBMCs. The receptor comes from a female donor in good health and CMV-seropositive.

The CDR3 protein is CASSYLAGGDYNEQFF. The CDR3 nucleotides read TGTGCCAGCAGTTACTTAGCGGGAGGGGATTACAATGAGCAGTTCTTC. The chain carries TRBV6-5 and TRBJ2-1, with 11 bases aligning to TRBD2. J lost 4 bases, V lost 1 base, and 3 bases had no gene match. The CDR3 is 16 amino acids. The germline V gene has CDR1 MNHEY and CDR2 SVGAGI.